This T cell receptor beta chain was documented in a study of cytomegalovirus exposure and HLA in healthy donors. Study overall: Within an early data release were 65 million to 90 million unique TCRs drawn from HLA-typed donors.

Turning to this clone: The antigen remains undetermined.

J lost 2 bases, V lost 10 bases, and 10 bases had no gene match. Germline CDR1 MNHNS, CDR2 SASEGT. This CDR3 has 14 amino acids. The primer mix had 60 Vbeta and 13 Jbeta primers. Assay: immunoSEQ multiplex PCR; the TCRdb copy retains only in-frame clones and omits some. The sample lists 150,000 to 200,000 clones, roughly three quarters occurring once. Unrecorded immune exposures were likely, despite nominal health at sampling. Study-level findings and limits: Cytomegalovirus association was assigned to approximately 160 TCR beta chains.

The sample consisted of PBMCs. The TCR sequence derives from a woman between 45 and 65 years old in good health and CMV-seronegative. This chain connects TRBV6-1 to TRBJ2-5; the match to TRBD2 covers 7 bases. CDR3 region: CATLSLAVQETQYF. The DNA for the CDR3 is TGTGCCACCCTTAGCCTAGCGGTACAAGAGACCCAGTACTTC.